This T cell receptor beta chain was captured by sequencing in a study of T-cell memory formation after mild COVID-19. Whole-study findings and limits: Memory sampled before infection contained some responding clones, suggesting cross-reactive memory joined. The CD4+ clones that contracted clustered mainly within CM and EM, and the CD8+ clones concentrated in EMRA. Clones that got smaller from day 15 to 85 had even CD4/CD8, while clones growing later tipped toward CD4+.

The V gene end was trimmed by 5 bases and the J gene end by 2 bases; junction bases not matched to a gene: 10. The CDR3 loop spans 16 amino acids. Germline V CDR1 and CDR2: MNHEY, SVGAGI. This clonotype was recorded a few times. Its antigen is as yet unknown. TCRdb reprocessed the 5' RACE reads with MiXCR, giving one entry per CDR3 protein. The profile shows 250,000 to 300,000 distinct CDR3 sequences, roughly 17% of them singletons. The clonotype originates from a man aged 18 to 29 who had mild COVID-19 (a few samples of this study predate the infection). Cell type and time point are not known. Source material: PBMCs or a T cell subset sorted from them (not recorded which). The chain joins TRBV6-5 to TRBJ1-1; 8 bases map to TRBD1. The CDR3 coding sequence is TGTGCCAGCAGTAACCATAGGACAGGGACCAACACTGAAGCTTTCTTT. It codes for CASSNHRTGTNTEAFF.